The 11 T cell receptor beta chains below come from one sample, sequenced in a study of CXCR3-negative and CXCR3-positive naive CD8 T cells. Study findings and constraints: Greater hydrophobicity was found in TRB CDR3s of CXCR3-positive naive cells than of CXCR3-negative naive cells.

5' RACE that incorporated UMI labels was used to prepare the TRB cDNA libraries. One entry per CDR3 protein, without DNA, is what TCRdb gives after re-calling the 5' RACE reads. The sample data list about 89,000 distinct CDR3 sequences. No antigen has been identified for these receptors. What was sequenced was naive CXCR3+ CD8+ T cells from blood. The subset was: CD45RO-CCR7+CD27+CD95- naive CD8+ T cells expressing CXCR3 (TNR3+). The receptor source for this set is a human donor in good health. Some clones in this sample may be carry-over from other donors' samples.

CDR3 residues: CSARDTANTGELFF. The chain couples TRBV20-1 to TRBJ2-2. The CDR3 length is 14 residues. CDR1 is DFQATT and CDR2 is SNEGSKA in the germline V gene (reference sequence).

The chain's CDR3 is CARGFPYEQYF. This chain links TRBV23-1 with TRBJ2-7. TRBV23-1 is an open reading frame whose function is uncertain. CDR3 length: 11 amino acids.

The chain carries TRBV11-2 and TRBJ1-1. CDR3 length: 14 amino acids. Germline lookup yields CDR1 SGHAT and CDR2 FQNNGV. This CDR3 is CASTFNTGKTEAFF.

The chain links TRBV3-1 to TRBJ2-1; lacking DNA, the TRBD1 call made by TCRdb goes unchecked. Per germline, CDR1 LGHDT and CDR2 YNNKEL (reference sequence). CDR3 size: 15 residues. CDR3 in amino acids: CASSLQDRGLSEQFF.

The rearrangement uses TRBV28 and TRBJ2-3. CDR3 length equals 11 residues. CDR1 and CDR2 from the germline V gene are MDHEN and SYDVKM. The CDR3 loop reads CASSFVDTQYF.

CDR3 residues: CATSDAGSSYEQYF. The chain recombines TRBV24-1 with TRBJ2-7. This CDR3 region has 14 residues. Per the germline V gene, CDR1 is KGHDR and CDR2 is SFDVKD.

The chain has TRBV7-7 and TRBJ2-2; as DNA is missing, the TRBD2 call by TCRdb cannot be tested. Germline CDR1 reads SSHAT; CDR2 reads FNYEAQ (reference sequence). The CDR3 is 18 amino acids. CDR3 in amino acids: CASSRFPGLAVNTGELFF.

J is TRBJ2-2 and V is TRBV7-2; as DNA is missing, the TRBD2 call by TCRdb cannot be tested. The CDR3 is 15 residues long. The germline V gene has CDR1 SGHTA and CDR2 FQGNSA. The CDR3 region is CASSTRLVTTGELFF.

V is TRBV6-4 and J is TRBJ2-7; TCRdb designates TRBD1, a call that cannot be tested without DNA. The CDR3 runs to 15 residues. Germline CDR1 and CDR2: MRHNA and SNTAGT. The CDR3 here is CASASKGEGSYEQYF.

The rearrangement uses TRBV29-1 and TRBJ2-1; checking the TCRdb D call of TRBD2 is not possible without DNA. The germline V gene has CDR1 SQVTM and CDR2 ANQGSEA. CDR3 length equals 17 residues. CDR3: CSVEDITSGVNYNEQFF.

The V and J genes are TRBV29-1 and TRBJ2-7. Germline V CDR1 and CDR2: SQVTM, ANQGSEA. The CDR3 covers 13 residues. CDR3 in amino acids: CSVEDSDINEQYF.